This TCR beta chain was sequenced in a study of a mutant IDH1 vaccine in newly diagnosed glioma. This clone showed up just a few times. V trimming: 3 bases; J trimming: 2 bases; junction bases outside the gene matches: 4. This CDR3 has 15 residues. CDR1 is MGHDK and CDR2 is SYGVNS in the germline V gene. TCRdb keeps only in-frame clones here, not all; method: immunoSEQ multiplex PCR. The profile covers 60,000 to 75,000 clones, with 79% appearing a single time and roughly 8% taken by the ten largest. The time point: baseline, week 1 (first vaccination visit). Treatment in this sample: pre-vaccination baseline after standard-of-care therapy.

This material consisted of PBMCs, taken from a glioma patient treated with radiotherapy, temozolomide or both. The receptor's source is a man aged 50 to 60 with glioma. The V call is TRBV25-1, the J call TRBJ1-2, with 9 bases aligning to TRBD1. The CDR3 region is CASSDDGTGNYGYTF. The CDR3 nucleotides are TGTGCCAGCAGTGATGATGGGACAGGGAACTATGGCTACACCTTC.